This TCR beta chain was sequenced in a study of T cell changes during pregnancy in multiple sclerosis. Trimming removed 5 bases at V and 5 bases at J, with 16 bases between. Germline CDR1 reads SEHNR; CDR2 reads FQNEAQ (reference sequence). The CDR3 contains 15 residues. TCRdb's copy holds only in-frame clones and misses some; the assay was immunoSEQ multiplex PCR. The data contain about 50,000 clones, about 89% of them singletons. The source material was CD8+ T cells from peripheral blood mononuclear cells, sampled after pregnancy. The V call is TRBV7-9, the J call TRBJ1-5, with a possible D match to TRBD1 (5 bases). The receptor comes from a female donor with multiple sclerosis, enrolled in a pregnancy study. CDR3 DNA: TGTGCCAGCAGCCCGACAGCGGGGGGTGATCAGCCCCAGCATTTT. It specifies CASSPTAGGDQPQHF.